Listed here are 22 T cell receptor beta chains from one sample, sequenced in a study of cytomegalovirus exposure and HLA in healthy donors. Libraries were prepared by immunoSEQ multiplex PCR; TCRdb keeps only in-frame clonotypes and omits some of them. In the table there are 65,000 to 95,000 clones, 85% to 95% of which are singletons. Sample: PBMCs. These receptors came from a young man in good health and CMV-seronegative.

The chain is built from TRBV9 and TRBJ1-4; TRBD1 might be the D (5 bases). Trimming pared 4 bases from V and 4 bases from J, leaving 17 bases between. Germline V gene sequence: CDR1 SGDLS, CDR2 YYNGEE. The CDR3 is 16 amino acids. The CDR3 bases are TGTGCCAGCAGCCCCGAACAGGCGCAACTTAATGAAAAACTGTTTTTT. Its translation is CASSPEQAQLNEKLFF.

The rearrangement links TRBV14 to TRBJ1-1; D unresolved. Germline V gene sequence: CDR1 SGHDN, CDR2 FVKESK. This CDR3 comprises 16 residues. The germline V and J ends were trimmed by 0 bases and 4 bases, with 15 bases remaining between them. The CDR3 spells CASSQEAGNPGTEAFF. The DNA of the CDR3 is TGTGCCAGCAGCCAAGAGGCGGGAAATCCTGGCACTGAAGCTTTCTTT. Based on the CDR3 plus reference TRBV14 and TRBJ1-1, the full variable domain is EAGVTQFPSHSVIEKGQTVTLRCDPISGHDNLYWYRRVMGKEIKFLLHFVKESKQDESGMPNNRFLAERTGGTYSTLKVQPAELEDSGVYFCASSQEAGNPGTEAFFGQGTRLTVV.

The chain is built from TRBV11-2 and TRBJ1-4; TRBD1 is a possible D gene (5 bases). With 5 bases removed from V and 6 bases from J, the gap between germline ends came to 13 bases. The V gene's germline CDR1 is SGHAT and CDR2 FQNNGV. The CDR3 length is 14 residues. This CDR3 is CASSPQGGDEKLFF. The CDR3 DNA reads TGTGCCAGCAGCCCCCAGGGAGGGGATGAAAAACTGTTTTTT. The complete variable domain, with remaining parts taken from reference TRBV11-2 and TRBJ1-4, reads EAGVAQSPRYKIIEKRQSVAFWCNPISGHATLYWYQQILGQGPKLLIQFQNNGVVDDSQLPKDRFSAERLKGVDSTLKIQPAKLEDSAVYLCASSPQGGDEKLFFGSGTQLSVL.

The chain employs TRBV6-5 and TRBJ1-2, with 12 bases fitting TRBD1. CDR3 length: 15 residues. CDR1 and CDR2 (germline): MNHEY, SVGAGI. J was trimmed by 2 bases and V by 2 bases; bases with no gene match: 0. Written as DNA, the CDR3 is TGTGCCAGCAGTTACGGGACAGGGGGCAACTATGGCTACACCTTC. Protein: CASSYGTGGNYGYTF.

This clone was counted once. This CDR3 reads CAISEFTAGTNYGYTF. CDR3 sequence (DNA): TGTGCCATCAGTGAGTTTACGGCAGGGACTAACTATGGCTACACCTTC. The chain recombines TRBV10-3 with TRBJ1-2; D may be TRBD1 (5 bases). This CDR3 spans 16 amino acids. V lost 1 base to trimming and J lost 0 bases, with 12 bases between them. Per the germline V gene, CDR1 is ENHRY and CDR2 is SYGVKD.

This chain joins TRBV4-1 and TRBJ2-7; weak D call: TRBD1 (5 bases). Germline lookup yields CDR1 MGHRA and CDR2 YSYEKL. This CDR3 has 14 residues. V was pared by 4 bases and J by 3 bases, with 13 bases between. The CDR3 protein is CASSLRQRGYEQYF. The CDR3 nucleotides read TGCGCCAGCAGCCTAAGACAGCGTGGCTACGAGCAGTACTTC.

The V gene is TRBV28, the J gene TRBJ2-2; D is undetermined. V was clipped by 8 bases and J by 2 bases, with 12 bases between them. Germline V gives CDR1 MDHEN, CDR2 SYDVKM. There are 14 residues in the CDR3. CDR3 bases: TGTGCCAGCCGGTTTCCGACAAACACCGGGGAGCTGTTTTTT. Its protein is CASRFPTNTGELFF. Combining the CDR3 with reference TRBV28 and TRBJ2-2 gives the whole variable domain DVKVTQSSRYLVKRTGEKVFLECVQDMDHENMFWYRQDPGLGLRLIYFSYDVKMKEKGDIPEGYSVSREKKERFSLILESASTNQTSMYLCASRFPTNTGELFFGEGSRLTVL.

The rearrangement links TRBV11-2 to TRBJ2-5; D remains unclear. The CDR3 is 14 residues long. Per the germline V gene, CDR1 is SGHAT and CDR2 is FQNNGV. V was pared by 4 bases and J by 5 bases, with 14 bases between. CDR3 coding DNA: TGTGCCAGCAGCTCCAACCTAGATTTGGAGACCCAGTACTTC. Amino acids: CASSSNLDLETQYF.

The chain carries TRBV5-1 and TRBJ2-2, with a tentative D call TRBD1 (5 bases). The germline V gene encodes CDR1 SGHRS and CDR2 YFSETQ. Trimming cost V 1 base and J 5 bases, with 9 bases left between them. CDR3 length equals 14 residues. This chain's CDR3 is CASSLQQATGELFF. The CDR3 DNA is TGCGCCAGCAGCTTGCAACAGGCAACCGGGGAGCTGTTTTTT.

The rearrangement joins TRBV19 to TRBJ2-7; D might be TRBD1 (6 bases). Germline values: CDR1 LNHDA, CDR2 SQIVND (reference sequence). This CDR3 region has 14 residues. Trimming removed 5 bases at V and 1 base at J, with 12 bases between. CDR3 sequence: CASSLAGASYEQYF. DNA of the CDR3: TGTGCCAGTAGTTTGGCAGGGGCTTCCTACGAGCAGTACTTC.

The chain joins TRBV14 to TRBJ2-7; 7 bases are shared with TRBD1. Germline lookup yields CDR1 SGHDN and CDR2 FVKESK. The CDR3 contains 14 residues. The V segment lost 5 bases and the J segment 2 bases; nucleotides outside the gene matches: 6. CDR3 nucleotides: TGTGCCAGCAGCAAACAGGGGTTGGCCTACGAGCAGTACTTC. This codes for CASSKQGLAYEQYF. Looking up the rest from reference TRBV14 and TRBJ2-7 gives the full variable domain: EAGVTQFPSHSVIEKGQTVTLRCDPISGHDNLYWYRRVMGKEIKFLLHFVKESKQDESGMPNNRFLAERTGGTYSTLKVQPAELEDSGVYFCASSKQGLAYEQYFGPGTRLTVT.

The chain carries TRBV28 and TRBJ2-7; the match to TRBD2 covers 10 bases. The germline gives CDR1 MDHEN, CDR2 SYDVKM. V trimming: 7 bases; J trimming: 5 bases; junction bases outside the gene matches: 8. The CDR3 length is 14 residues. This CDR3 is CASKRGGLPNEQYF. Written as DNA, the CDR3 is TGTGCCAGCAAGCGGGGGGGGCTTCCTAACGAGCAGTACTTC.

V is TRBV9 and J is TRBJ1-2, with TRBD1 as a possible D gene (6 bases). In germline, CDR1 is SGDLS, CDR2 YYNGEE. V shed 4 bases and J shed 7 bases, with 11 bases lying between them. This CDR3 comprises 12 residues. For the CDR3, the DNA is TGTGCCAGCAGCCTCACAGGGTCTGGCTACACCTTC. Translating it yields CASSLTGSGYTF.

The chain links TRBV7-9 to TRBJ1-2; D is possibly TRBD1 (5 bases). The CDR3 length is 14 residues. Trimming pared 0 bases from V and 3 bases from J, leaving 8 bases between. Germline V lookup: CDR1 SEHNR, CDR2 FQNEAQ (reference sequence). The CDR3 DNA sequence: TGTGCCAGCAGCTTAGCCCAGGGCGACTATGGCTACACCTTC. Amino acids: CASSLAQGDYGYTF.

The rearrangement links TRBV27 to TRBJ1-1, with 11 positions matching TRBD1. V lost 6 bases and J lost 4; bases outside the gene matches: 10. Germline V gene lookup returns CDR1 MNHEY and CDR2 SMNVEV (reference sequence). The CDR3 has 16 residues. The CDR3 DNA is TGTGCCAGCAGCCCCCAACTCGGGACAGGGGGCACTGAAGCTTTCTTT. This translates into CASSPQLGTGGTEAFF.

CDR3 sequence reads: CASSRVAGAYNEQFF. In DNA form, the CDR3 reads TGTGCCAGTAGTCGGGTAGCGGGGGCCTACAATGAGCAGTTCTTC. The chain uses TRBV19 and TRBJ2-1, with 9 bases that match TRBD2. Germline V gene lookup returns CDR1 LNHDA and CDR2 SQIVND (reference sequence). The CDR3 length is 15 residues. Trimming took 5 bases from V and 2 from J; bases not matched to a gene: 4.

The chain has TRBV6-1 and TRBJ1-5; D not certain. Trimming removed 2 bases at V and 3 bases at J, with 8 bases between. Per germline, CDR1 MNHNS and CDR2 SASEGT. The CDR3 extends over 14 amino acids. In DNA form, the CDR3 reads TGTGCCAGCAGTGAAAGAGGATTCAATCAGCCCCAGCATTTT. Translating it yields CASSERGFNQPQHF.

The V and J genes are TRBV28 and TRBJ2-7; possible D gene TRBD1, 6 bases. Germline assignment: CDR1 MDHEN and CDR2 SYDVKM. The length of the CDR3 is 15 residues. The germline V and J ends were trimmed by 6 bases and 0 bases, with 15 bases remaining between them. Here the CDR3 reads CASSNRRDISYEQYF. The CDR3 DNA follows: TGTGCCAGCAGCAACCGCAGGGACATCTCCTACGAGCAGTACTTC.

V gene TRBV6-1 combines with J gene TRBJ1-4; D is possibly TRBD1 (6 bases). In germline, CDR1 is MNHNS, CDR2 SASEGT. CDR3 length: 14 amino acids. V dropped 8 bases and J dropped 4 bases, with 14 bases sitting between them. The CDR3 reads CASDQTGGNEKLFF. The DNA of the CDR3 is TGTGCCAGCGATCAGACAGGAGGTAATGAAAAACTGTTTTTT.

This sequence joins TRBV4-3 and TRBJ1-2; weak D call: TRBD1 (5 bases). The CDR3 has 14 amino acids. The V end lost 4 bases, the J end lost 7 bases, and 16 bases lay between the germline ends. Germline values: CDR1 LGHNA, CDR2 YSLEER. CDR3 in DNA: TGCGCCAGCAGCCGTAGAGACCTGGGGCTTGGCTACACCTTC. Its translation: CASSRRDLGLGYTF.

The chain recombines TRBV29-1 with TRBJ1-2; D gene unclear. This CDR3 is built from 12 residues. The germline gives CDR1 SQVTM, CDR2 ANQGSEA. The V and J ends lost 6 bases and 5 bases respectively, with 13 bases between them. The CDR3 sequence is CSVFLPTYGYTF. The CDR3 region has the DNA TGCAGCGTCTTCTTACCCACTTATGGCTACACCTTC. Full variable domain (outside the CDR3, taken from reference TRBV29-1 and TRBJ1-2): SAVISQKPSRDICQRGTSLTIQCQVDSQVTMMFWYRQQPGQSLTLIATANQGSEATYESGFVIDKFPISRPNLTFSTLTVSNMSPEDSSIYLCSVFLPTYGYTFGSGTRLTVV.

The DNA of the CDR3 is TGTGCCAGCAGCGTAGCTGTTGACAGGGAGAACACTGAAGCTTTCTTT. This codes for CASSVAVDRENTEAFF. The chain couples TRBV9 to TRBJ1-1; TRBD1 matches at 7 bases. The germline V gene has CDR1 SGDLS and CDR2 YYNGEE. J lost 1 base, V lost 0 bases, and 6 bases had no gene match. The CDR3 consists of 16 residues. The entire variable domain, with the rest obtained from reference TRBV9 and TRBJ1-1, is as follows: DSGVTQTPKHLITATGQRVTLRCSPRSGDLSVYWYQQSLDQGLQFLIQYYNGEERAKGNILERFSAQQFPDLHSELNLSSLELGDSALYFCASSVAVDRENTEAFFGQGTRLTVV.